Shown below are 27 T cell receptor beta chains from a single sample sequenced in a study of cytomegalovirus exposure and HLA in healthy donors. 13 Jbeta primers and 60 Vbeta primers were used for the PCR. The table came from immunoSEQ multiplex PCR; TCRdb's copy has only in-frame clones and leaves some out. The sample consists of 150,000 to 200,000 clones, roughly 80% of them appearing once. Sequenced material: PBMCs. The receptors were sampled from a boy younger than 18 in good health and CMV-seronegative.

The CDR3 DNA reads as TGTGCCAGCAGCGTAGGGACCCCGGGGTTAACCACCCAAGGCACAGATACGCAGTATTTT. It codes for CASSVGTPGLTTQGTDTQYF. The chain joins TRBV9 to TRBJ2-3; TRBD2 is a possible D gene (5 bases). Trimming took off 0 bases at V and 1 base at J, with 24 bases between the two ends. The CDR3 is 20 residues long. Per germline, CDR1 SGDLS and CDR2 YYNGEE. The whole variable domain, remainder taken from reference TRBV9 and TRBJ2-3, is DSGVTQTPKHLITATGQRVTLRCSPRSGDLSVYWYQQSLDQGLQFLIQYYNGEERAKGNILERFSAQQFPDLHSELNLSSLELGDSALYFCASSVGTPGLTTQGTDTQYFGPGTRLTVL.

The chain joins TRBV10-3 to TRBJ2-1; D is perhaps TRBD1 (6 bases). CDR3 length: 13 residues. CDR1 and CDR2 (germline): ENHRY, SYGVKD. V lost 6 bases to trimming and J lost 4 bases, with 10 bases between them. CDR3 nucleotide sequence: TGTGCCATCAGAGAGGACAGTTACAATGAGCAGTTCTTC. It translates to CAIREDSYNEQFF.

V is TRBV5-1 and J is TRBJ2-3; a weak D match, TRBD1 (6 bases). CDR1 SGHRS and CDR2 YFSETQ come from the germline V gene. CDR3 length: 16 residues. V lost 0 bases and J 8 bases, leaving 19 bases between the germline ends. The CDR3 DNA sequence: TGCGCCAGCAGCTTGGCTCAAGGGAAGCAACAGGGTACGCAGTATTTT. This gives the protein CASSLAQGKQQGTQYF.

The chain recombines TRBV14 with TRBJ2-1; the match to TRBD1 covers 9 bases. CDR1 SGHDN and CDR2 FVKESK come from the germline V gene. The ends lost 4 bases at V and 8 bases at J; junction bases unmatched: 9. This CDR3 comprises 15 residues. CDR3: CASSPLGQGWHEQFF. CDR3 sequence (DNA): TGTGCCAGCAGCCCTTTGGGACAGGGTTGGCATGAGCAGTTCTTC. Combining the CDR3 with reference TRBV14 and TRBJ2-1 gives the whole variable domain EAGVTQFPSHSVIEKGQTVTLRCDPISGHDNLYWYRRVMGKEIKFLLHFVKESKQDESGMPNNRFLAERTGGTYSTLKVQPAELEDSGVYFCASSPLGQGWHEQFFGPGTRLTVL.

This chain links TRBV10-3 with TRBJ2-7; 7 nucleotides match TRBD2. Germline values: CDR1 ENHRY, CDR2 SYGVKD. The CDR3 length is 12 residues. V lost 10 bases, J lost 3 bases, and 6 bases stayed unmatched. CDR3 residues: CATQGLHYEQYF. For the CDR3, the DNA is TGTGCCACCCAGGGACTACACTACGAGCAGTACTTC.

The CDR3 DNA reads as TGTGCCAGCAGTCACGGACTAGGCCCCCAAGATACGCAGTATTTT. Translating it yields CASSHGLGPQDTQYF. The chain joins TRBV27 to TRBJ2-3, with 7 nucleotides matching TRBD2. V lost 5 bases and J lost 5; bases outside the gene matches: 10. Per the germline V gene, CDR1 is MNHEY and CDR2 is SMNVEV (reference sequence). The CDR3 runs to 15 residues.

This rearrangement joins TRBV11-2 to TRBJ2-7; 9 bases are shared with TRBD1. The CDR3 sequence is 14 residues long. V gave up 4 bases and J gave up 3 bases; unmatched junction bases: 4. In germline, CDR1 is SGHAT, CDR2 FQNNGV. CDR3 nucleotide sequence: TGTGCCAGCAGCTCGGGACAGGGTCTCTACGAGCAGTACTTC. Translation gives CASSSGQGLYEQYF. The full variable domain, rest sourced from reference TRBV11-2 and TRBJ2-7, is EAGVAQSPRYKIIEKRQSVAFWCNPISGHATLYWYQQILGQGPKLLIQFQNNGVVDDSQLPKDRFSAERLKGVDSTLKIQPAKLEDSAVYLCASSSGQGLYEQYFGPGTRLTVT.

This clone came up once. V and J are TRBV9 and TRBJ2-2; D unresolved. CDR1 is SGDLS, CDR2 YYNGEE, per germline. Between the trimmed V and J ends, which lost 0 bases and 6 bases, there was a span of 6 bases. The CDR3 sequence is 13 residues long. Here the CDR3 DNA reads TGTGCCAGCAGCGTAGAGCCATCCGGGGAGCTGTTTTTT. It yields the protein CASSVEPSGELFF.

The rearrangement links TRBV7-6 to TRBJ2-3; 7 positions match TRBD1. The germline CDR1 and CDR2 sequences are SGHVS and FNYEAQ. V shed 5 bases, J shed 3 bases, and the junction held 5 bases outside the gene matches. CDR3 length: 14 residues. Written as DNA, the CDR3 is TGTGCCAGCAGCAATGACAGGGTAACAGATACGCAGTATTTT. Its translation is CASSNDRVTDTQYF. The full variable domain, with the rest looked up from reference TRBV7-6 and TRBJ2-3, is GAGVSQSPRYKVTKRGQDVALRCDPISGHVSLYWYRQALGQGPEFLTYFNYEAQQDKSGLPNDRFSAERPEGSISTLTIQRTEQRDSAMYRCASSNDRVTDTQYFGPGTRLTVL.

J is TRBJ2-1 and V is TRBV27; 10 bases match TRBD2. Germline trimming cut 6 bases from V and 6 bases from J; bases unmatched to any gene: 5. The CDR3 spans 14 residues. Germline V gene data show CDR1 as MNHEY and CDR2 as SMNVEV (reference sequence). CDR3 amino acids: CASRASGSSNEQFF. The CDR3 bases are TGTGCCAGCAGGGCTAGCGGGAGTAGCAATGAGCAGTTCTTC.

Only a few counts were recorded for this clone. This chain's CDR3 is CAIGQGENTEAFF. The DNA for the CDR3 is TGTGCCATCGGACAGGGGGAGAACACTGAAGCTTTCTTT. V usage is TRBV10-3 and J usage is TRBJ1-1; 10 nucleotides line up with TRBD1. In germline, CDR1 is ENHRY, CDR2 SYGVKD. V lost 8 bases to trimming and J lost 1 base; unmatched junction nucleotides: 1. This CDR3 has 13 amino acids.

CDR3 DNA: TGTGCCAGCTCACTTACCCGGGACAGGGGTAGTGACTATGGCTACACCTTC. Translation gives CASSLTRDRGSDYGYTF. The chain employs TRBV18 and TRBJ1-2; 10 bases align to TRBD1. Germline assignment: CDR1 KGHSH and CDR2 LQKENI. The V and J ends lost 4 bases and 3 bases, in that order; junction bases with no gene match: 11. The CDR3 consists of 17 residues.

The chain has TRBV10-3 and TRBJ1-1; perhaps TRBD1 as D (6 bases). CDR1 and CDR2 (germline): ENHRY, SYGVKD. CDR3 length: 15 amino acids. With 7 bases removed from V and 4 bases from J, the gap between germline ends came to 19 bases. CDR3 nucleotide sequence: TGTGCCATCATGCCGGGTGGCAGGGGCTTCACTGAAGCTTTCTTT. It yields the protein CAIMPGGRGFTEAFF.

The J gene is TRBJ2-2, the V gene TRBV14, with 13 bases matching TRBD2. Germline CDR1 SGHDN, CDR2 FVKESK. This CDR3 has 17 residues. After removal of 4 bases from V and 8 bases from J, the junction contained 10 bases not matched to a gene. The CDR3 DNA sequence: TGTGCCAGCAGCCTAATTGGACTAGCGGGAGAGGATGGGGAGCTGTTTTTT. Protein: CASSLIGLAGEDGELFF.

This clone appeared once. In the same sample, other DNA sequences code for this CDR3. The rearrangement uses TRBV5-4 and TRBJ1-1, with a possible D match to TRBD1 (6 bases). Trimming pared 4 bases from V and 10 bases from J, leaving 14 bases between. The germline V gene has CDR1 SGHNT and CDR2 YYREEE (reference sequence). The CDR3 runs to 12 residues. The CDR3 DNA reads as TGTGCCAGCAGCCTGGATGGCAGGGGAGCTTTCTTT. It translates to CASSLDGRGAFF.

As for this clone: One junction end does not reproduce the germline sequence, and a read error may be involved. The chain links TRBV7-9 to TRBJ1-2; no clear D. Germline V gives CDR1 SEHNR, CDR2 FQNEAQ (reference sequence). The length of the CDR3 is 12 residues. This CDR3 reads CSSSSSTWGYTF. In DNA, the CDR3 is TGTTCCAGCAGCTCTAGTACTTGGGGCTACACCTTC.

The chain combines TRBV30 with TRBJ2-5; 12 positions match TRBD2. The CDR3 is made up of 13 amino acids. The junction had 6 bases not matched to a gene; V was cut back by 8 bases and J by 5 bases. Germline CDR1 and CDR2: GTSNPN and SVGIG (reference sequence). The CDR3 DNA follows: TGTGCCGGGGGACTAGCGGGTGGGGAGACCCAGTACTTC. Its protein is CAGGLAGGETQYF.

The chain has TRBV27 and TRBJ2-5, with 7 bases identical to TRBD2. Germline V CDR1 and CDR2: MNHEY, SMNVEV (reference sequence). This CDR3 has 12 residues. Germline trimming cut 4 bases from V and 9 bases from J; bases unmatched to any gene: 5. Here the CDR3 DNA reads TGTGCCAGCAGTTCCACTGGGAGGGCCCAGTACTTC. Translation: CASSSTGRAQYF.

Only one count was recorded for this clone. The V call is TRBV4-2, the J call TRBJ1-2; possibly TRBD1 for D (6 bases). Germline V gene sequence: CDR1 LGHNA, CDR2 YNFKEQ. Trimming pared 0 bases from V and 0 bases from J, leaving 8 bases between. The CDR3 is 15 amino acids. Written as DNA, the CDR3 is TGTGCCAGCAGCCAAGATGCAGGGGCTAACTATGGCTACACCTTC. Protein sequence: CASSQDAGANYGYTF.

V and J are TRBV5-4 and TRBJ1-2; no clear D gene. V was cut by 2 bases and J by 13 bases, with 15 bases left in between. Germline values: CDR1 SGHNT, CDR2 YYREEE (reference sequence). The CDR3 is made up of 12 amino acids. The CDR3 region is CASSFNYGERTF. DNA for the CDR3: TGTGCCAGCAGCTTTAACTATGGTGAACGCACCTTC.

The V call is TRBV11-3, the J call TRBJ2-2; maybe TRBD1 (6 bases). This CDR3 contains 13 residues. Germline V gene data show CDR1 as SGHNT and CDR2 as YENEEA. Trimming left V 6 bases short and J 5 bases short, with 10 bases between. CDR3 DNA: TGTGCCAGCAGAGGCAGGGGAACCGGGGAGCTGTTTTTT. This gives the protein CASRGRGTGELFF.

CDR3 loop: CASSFRQNYEQYF. In DNA form, the CDR3 reads TGTGCCAGCAGTTTCAGACAGAACTACGAGCAGTACTTC. The chain couples TRBV28 to TRBJ2-7; tentatively, D is TRBD1 (5 bases). This CDR3 has 13 amino acids. CDR1 and CDR2 (germline): MDHEN, SYDVKM. Between the trimmed V and J ends, which lost 3 bases and 3 bases, there was a span of 9 bases.

J is TRBJ1-2 and V is TRBV5-1; 12 bases align to TRBD1. This CDR3 has 15 amino acids. With V trimmed by 2 bases and J by 6 bases, 5 bases remained unmatched. Germline V gene sequence: CDR1 SGHRS, CDR2 YFSETQ. DNA of the CDR3: TGCGCCAGCAGCTTACCGGGACAGGGGGCGCATGGCTACACCTTC. This sequence encodes CASSLPGQGAHGYTF.

The CDR3 is CASSYFGQGGANEKLFF. The CDR3 region has the DNA TGTGCCAGCAGCTATTTCGGGCAGGGCGGGGCTAATGAAAAACTGTTTTTT. The genes are TRBV11-2 and TRBJ1-4; possible D gene TRBD1, 5 bases. CDR3 size: 17 residues. V lost 4 bases, J lost 3 bases, and 18 bases lay in between. Germline V gives CDR1 SGHAT, CDR2 FQNNGV.

This clone was observed a handful of times. This chain uses TRBV27 with TRBJ2-1, with D possibly matching TRBD2 (6 bases). V dropped 7 bases and J dropped 10 bases, with 23 bases sitting between them. The CDR3 is made up of 15 amino acids. Germline V gene sequence: CDR1 MNHEY, CDR2 SMNVEV (reference sequence). CDR3 amino acids: CASNPRDSPSREQFF. The CDR3 DNA is TGTGCCAGCAACCCACGGGACTCACCGTCAAGGGAGCAGTTCTTC.

This chain uses TRBV30 with TRBJ2-5, with unresolved D. Near its end, the DNA agrees better with TRBJ2-7, so the J call may be wrong. Looked up from germline, CDR1 is GTSNPN and CDR2 is SVGIG (reference sequence). CDR3 size: 14 residues. CDR3 DNA sequence: TGTGCCTGGATGTCACAGCCGAGCTCCTACGAGCAGTACTTC. Protein product: CAWMSQPSSYEQYF.

This rearrangement joins TRBV7-9 to TRBJ1-2; D is possibly TRBD1 (5 bases). Germline assignment: CDR1 SEHNR and CDR2 FQNEAQ (reference sequence). The CDR3 extends over 16 amino acids. V was shortened by 5 bases and J by 0 bases, with 16 bases between the two germline ends. CDR3 in amino acids: CASSPWGRGANYGYTF. The CDR3 region has the DNA TGTGCCAGCAGCCCATGGGGGAGGGGAGCTAACTATGGCTACACCTTC.